The 21 T cell receptor beta chains given below trace back to one sample, sequenced in a study of breast tumors, draining lymph nodes, adjacent tissues. TCRdb re-called the multiplex PCR reads with MiXCR, one entry per CDR3 protein. The sample contains 60,000 to 65,000 distinct CDR3 sequences, less than 75% of which appear only once. Sequenced sample: breast tumor tissue. The receptors were sampled from a female donor with breast cancer. Some clones in this sample may be carry-over from other donors' samples.

The chain links TRBV20-1 to TRBJ2-1; D is perhaps TRBD2 (6 bases). CDR3 size: 15 residues. Trimming removed 6 bases from V and 5 bases from J, with 20 bases in between. From germline, CDR1 is DFQATT and CDR2 SNEGSKA (reference sequence). CDR3 coding DNA: TGCAGTGCCAGCGGGCGGGACCAGGCGAACAATGAGCAGTTCTTC. It translates to CSASGRDQANNEQFF.

This clonotype was observed at least ten times. The chain joins TRBV10-3 to TRBJ2-5, with 9 bases identical to TRBD2. V shed 0 bases, J shed 2 bases, and the junction held 1 base outside the gene matches. In germline, CDR1 is ENHRY, CDR2 SYGVKD. The CDR3 extends over 15 amino acids. The CDR3 is CAISESRGGQETQYF. The CDR3 region has the DNA TGTGCCATCAGTGAGTCGCGGGGGGGGCAAGAGACCCAGTACTTC.

The V call is TRBV11-2, the J call TRBJ1-1; D remains unclear. Trimming took 3 bases from V and 4 from J, leaving 12 bases between them. Per germline, CDR1 SGHAT and CDR2 FQNNGV. This CDR3 region has 14 residues. The CDR3 sequence is CASSFGGIGTEAFF. The CDR3 nucleotides read TGTGCCAGCAGCTTTGGCGGGATCGGCACTGAAGCTTTCTTT.

This clonotype has a count of ten or more. The chain is built from TRBV6-6 and TRBJ1-2, with D unclear. This CDR3 contains 12 residues. Trimming removed 7 bases at V and 4 bases at J, with 10 bases between. CDR1 is MNHNY, CDR2 SVGAGI, per germline (reference sequence). The CDR3 protein is CASNEGGYGYTF. CDR3 DNA: TGTGCCAGCAATGAAGGAGGCTATGGCTACACCTTC.

The rearrangement links TRBV9 to TRBJ1-2; 8 bases agree with TRBD1. The ends lost 0 bases at V and 8 bases at J; junction bases unmatched: 6. Germline CDR1 SGDLS, CDR2 YYNGEE. The CDR3 contains 14 residues. The CDR3 region is CASSVGQGTGGYTF. CDR3 bases: TGTGCCAGCAGCGTAGGACAGGGGACGGGCGGCTACACCTTC. Filled out from reference TRBV9 and TRBJ1-2, the complete variable domain reads DSGVTQTPKHLITATGQRVTLRCSPRSGDLSVYWYQQSLDQGLQFLIQYYNGEERAKGNILERFSAQQFPDLHSELNLSSLELGDSALYFCASSVGQGTGGYTFGSGTRLTVV.

This clonotype was picked up many times. This rearrangement joins TRBV6-2 or TRBV6-3 to TRBJ1-5; the D is unclear. Per germline, CDR1 MNHEY and CDR2 SVGEGT. CDR3 length equals 13 residues. V gave up 8 bases and J gave up 7 bases, with 15 bases separating them. CDR3 protein: CASRGEGFQPQHF. The CDR3, as DNA: TGTGCCAGCCGGGGTGAGGGATTCCAGCCCCAGCATTTT.

This clonotype is medium-sized in the sample. This chain connects TRBV7-6 to TRBJ1-6, with D maybe TRBD1 (5 bases). CDR3 length: 15 amino acids. CDR1 and CDR2 (germline): SGHVS, FNYEAQ. The germline V and J ends were trimmed by 4 bases and 9 bases, with 16 bases remaining between them. In DNA, the CDR3 is TGTGCCAGCAGCTCAAACCCAGACGGGGGTTCACCCCTCCACTTT. This encodes CASSSNPDGGSPLHF. The full variable domain, its missing parts supplied by reference TRBV7-6 and TRBJ1-6, is GAGVSQSPRYKVTKRGQDVALRCDPISGHVSLYWYRQALGQGPEFLTYFNYEAQQDKSGLPNDRFSAERPEGSISTLTIQRTEQRDSAMYRCASSSNPDGGSPLHFGNGTRLTVT.

This clonotype was observed a single time. The gene calls are TRBV24-1 and TRBJ2-3; D is undetermined. The length of the CDR3 is 12 residues. CDR1 is KGHDR and CDR2 is SFDVKD in the germline V gene. V gave up 8 bases and J gave up 0 bases, with 5 bases separating them. In DNA form, the CDR3 reads TGTGCCACCATCCCTAGCACAGATACGCAGTATTTT. Residues: CATIPSTDTQYF.

Many counts were recorded for this clonotype. V is TRBV5-8 and J is TRBJ2-3; D is unclear. The V gene lost 0 bases and the J gene lost 4 bases, with 12 bases spanning the gap. Germline CDR1 SGHTS, CDR2 YDEGEE. CDR3 length: 15 residues. The CDR3 here is CASSLGLPVADTQYF. As DNA, the CDR3 is TGTGCCAGCAGCTTGGGACTTCCTGTGGCAGATACGCAGTATTTT.

The chain recombines TRBV19 with TRBJ2-1; 7 nucleotides match TRBD2. Germline V gene sequence: CDR1 LNHDA, CDR2 SQIVND (reference sequence). The length of the CDR3 is 16 residues. The ends lost 5 bases at V and 2 bases at J; junction bases unmatched: 9. The CDR3 reads CASSPSSGLAYNEQFF. Here the CDR3 DNA reads TGTGCCAGTAGTCCCTCCTCCGGACTAGCCTACAATGAGCAGTTCTTC. The full variable domain, with the rest looked up from reference TRBV19 and TRBJ2-1, is DGGITQSPKYLFRKEGQNVTLSCEQNLNHDAMYWYRQDPGQGLRLIYYSQIVNDFQKGDIAEGYSVSREKKESFPLTVTSAQKNPTAFYLCASSPSSGLAYNEQFFGPGTRLTVL.

The chain employs TRBV18 and TRBJ2-3; D remains ambiguous. V was shortened by 5 bases and J by 3 bases, with 6 bases between the two germline ends. This CDR3 is 12 amino acids long. Germline assignment: CDR1 KGHSH and CDR2 LQKENI. The CDR3, as DNA: TGTGCCAGCTCAGCTACGACAGATACGCAGTATTTT. Residues: CASSATTDTQYF.

The V call is TRBV13, the J call TRBJ1-2, with D maybe TRBD1 (5 bases). V was clipped by 1 base and J by 6 bases, with 9 bases between them. The germline V gene has CDR1 PRHDT and CDR2 FYEKMQ (reference sequence). The CDR3 has 13 amino acids. The CDR3 here is CASSLAGRNGYTF. In DNA form, the CDR3 reads TGTGCCAGCAGCTTAGCAGGGAGGAATGGCTACACCTTC.

This clonotype was seen many times. The chain is built from TRBV20-1 and TRBJ2-7; D uncertain. The CDR3 runs 14 residues. V dropped 8 bases and J dropped 0 bases, with 17 bases sitting between them. Germline V gives CDR1 DFQATT, CDR2 SNEGSKA (reference sequence). CDR3 DNA sequence: TGCAGTACCCTAGGCGTACTTACCTCCTACGAGCAGTACTTC. Protein: CSTLGVLTSYEQYF.

There are many counts of this clonotype. The genes are TRBV12-3 or TRBV12-4 and TRBJ1-4; D may be TRBD1 (6 bases). The CDR3 is 15 amino acids. Trimming left V 2 bases short and J 8 bases short, with 15 bases between. The CDR3 protein is CASSLMGGAEEKLFF. DNA of the CDR3: TGTGCCAGCAGTTTAATGGGGGGCGCTGAGGAAAAACTGTTTTTT.

This clonotype occurred many times. The V and J genes are TRBV6-4 and TRBJ2-7; the match to TRBD1 covers 10 bases. This CDR3 comprises 18 residues. J lost 4 bases, V lost 0 bases, and 12 bases had no gene match. Germline assignment: CDR1 MRHNA and CDR2 SNTAGT. CDR3 sequence: CASSDSSRGGQGSYEQYF. The CDR3, as DNA: TGTGCCAGCAGTGACTCGAGTCGGGGGGGACAGGGGAGTTACGAGCAGTACTTC.

This clonotype was detected many times. V usage is TRBV7-9 and J usage is TRBJ2-5; 12 bases match TRBD2. CDR1 and CDR2 from the germline V gene are SEHNR and FQNEAQ (reference sequence). The junction had 10 bases not matched to a gene; V was cut back by 6 bases and J by 5 bases. This CDR3 region has 16 residues. The CDR3 region has the DNA TGTGCCAGCAGTGCGGGGCTAGCGGGGGGGGGTGAGACCCAGTACTTC. Protein product: CASSAGLAGGGETQYF.

The J gene is TRBJ2-5, the V gene TRBV7-6; D is possibly TRBD1 or TRBD2 (5 bases each). The CDR3 extends over 15 amino acids. Trimming removed 5 bases from V and 7 bases from J, with 20 bases in between. Germline V gives CDR1 SGHVS, CDR2 FNYEAQ. CDR3 amino acids: CASSPAVGERGTQYF. CDR3 nucleotides: TGTGCCAGCAGCCCCGCCGTCGGAGAGAGGGGGACCCAGTACTTC.

This clonotype was counted ten times or more. J is TRBJ1-2 and V is TRBV7-6, with D perhaps matching TRBD1 (6 bases). V was shortened by 5 bases and J by 2 bases, with 9 bases between the two germline ends. The length of the CDR3 is 13 residues. Germline lookup yields CDR1 SGHVS and CDR2 FNYEAQ. The CDR3 DNA reads as TGTGCCAGCAGCCCTACAGGGAACTATGGCTACACCTTC. Protein product: CASSPTGNYGYTF.

The chain links TRBV2 to TRBJ1-5; the D is unclear. The germline V gene encodes CDR1 SNHLY and CDR2 FYNNEI. Trimming stripped 9 bases from V and 0 bases from J, with 12 bases between. This CDR3 spans 14 amino acids. This CDR3 reads CASQRTYSNQPQHF. The CDR3 DNA sequence: TGTGCCAGTCAGCGGACCTATAGCAATCAGCCCCAGCATTTT.

The genes are TRBV7-2 and TRBJ2-5; D remains unclear. Looked up from germline, CDR1 is SGHTA and CDR2 is FQGNSA. V dropped 1 base and J dropped 2 bases, with 5 bases sitting between them. CDR3 size: 13 residues. The CDR3 DNA reads TGTGCCAGCAGCTTAGGGATGCAAGAGACCCAGTACTTC. Amino acid sequence: CASSLGMQETQYF.

This clonotype was detected only a few times. The chain employs TRBV6-1 and TRBJ2-1; possible D gene TRBD2, 6 bases. CDR1 MNHNS and CDR2 SASEGT come from the germline V gene. The CDR3 is 10 amino acids. Trimming took 7 bases from V and 14 from J, leaving 12 bases between them. The CDR3 loop reads CASIPGRKFF. In nucleotides, the CDR3 is TGTGCCAGCATTCCGGGGAGGAAGTTCTTC.